This entry lists 19 T cell receptor beta chains sequenced from one sample in a study of cytomegalovirus exposure and HLA in healthy donors. PCR employed 60 Vbeta and 13 Jbeta primers. Assay used: immunoSEQ multiplex PCR; TCRdb lists only in-frame clones, some missing. In all, the sample yields approximately 30,000 clones. The sample taken for sequencing was PBMCs. These receptors originate from a woman in her 40s in good health and CMV-seropositive.

This rearrangement joins TRBV29-1 to TRBJ1-2; 11 bases are a match to TRBD1. CDR3 size: 15 residues. Germline V gives CDR1 SQVTM, CDR2 ANQGSEA. Trimming removed 2 bases from V and 8 bases from J; junction bases left unmatched: 10. CDR3 nucleotide sequence: TGCAGCGTTGAACATAAAGGACAGGGGGCTTGGGGCTACACCTTC. It yields the protein CSVEHKGQGAWGYTF.

The gene calls are TRBV4-2 and TRBJ2-5, with D perhaps TRBD2 (6 bases). Germline CDR1 is LGHNA and CDR2 is YNFKEQ. There are 14 residues in the CDR3. V was clipped by 5 bases and J by 2 bases, with 12 bases between them. The CDR3 DNA reads as TGTGCCAGCAGCAGCCCGGGACTGCAAGAGACCCAGTACTTC. This gives the protein CASSSPGLQETQYF.

The V call is TRBV4-2, the J call TRBJ2-5, with D possibly being TRBD2 (5 bases). From germline, CDR1 is LGHNA and CDR2 YNFKEQ. This CDR3 has 13 residues. Trimming pared 0 bases from V and 4 bases from J, leaving 6 bases between. CDR3 bases: TGTGCCAGCAGCCAAGATCTAGCAGAGACCCAGTACTTC. Its translation: CASSQDLAETQYF.

The chain joins TRBV18 to TRBJ2-1; D ambiguous. Trimming stripped 6 bases from V and 5 bases from J, with 17 bases between. Germline lookup yields CDR1 KGHSH and CDR2 LQKENI. CDR3 length: 15 amino acids. The CDR3 spells CASSARSDTDNEQFF. The CDR3 DNA is TGTGCCAGCTCCGCCCGCAGTGATACCGACAATGAGCAGTTCTTC.

This chain links TRBV30 with TRBJ2-5; perhaps TRBD2 as D (5 bases). The end of the DNA is better explained by TRBJ2-7, so the J call may be wrong. The germline CDR1 and CDR2 sequences are GTSNPN and SVGIG (reference sequence). The length of the CDR3 is 13 residues. The CDR3 DNA sequence: TGTGCCTGGAGTATGGGTACGGGGTACGAGCAGTACTTC. It specifies CAWSMGTGYEQYF.

The chain couples TRBV7-7 to TRBJ2-6; TRBD2 matches 7 bases. Trimming took 5 bases from V and 0 from J; bases not matched to a gene: 10. This CDR3 is 18 amino acids long. Looked up from germline, CDR1 is SSHAT and CDR2 is FNYEAQ (reference sequence). The CDR3 DNA reads TGTGCCAGCAGCCCCAACCCCGGGGGGAGCTCTGGGGCCAACGTCCTGACTTTC. This gives the protein CASSPNPGGSSGANVLTF.

The chain has TRBV28 and TRBJ2-7; TRBD1 matches 7 bases. With 7 bases clipped from V and 4 bases from J, the junction kept 10 bases outside the gene matches. The germline V gene encodes CDR1 MDHEN and CDR2 SYDVKM. The CDR3 is 14 amino acids. The CDR3 loop is CASKEGTELYEQYF. The CDR3 DNA follows: TGTGCCAGCAAAGAAGGGACAGAACTATACGAGCAGTACTTC.

CDR3 nucleotides: TGTGCCAGCTCACCGGTAGATAATGGGCCCCAGCATTTT. It specifies CASSPVDNGPQHF. The chain carries TRBV18 and TRBJ1-5; D gene ambiguous. Germline V gene sequence: CDR1 KGHSH, CDR2 LQKENI. This CDR3 spans 13 amino acids. The V and J ends lost 3 bases and 9 bases respectively, with 12 bases between them.

The rearrangement links TRBV5-1 to TRBJ2-1; 11 bases map to TRBD1. Germline trimming cut 1 base from V and 8 bases from J; bases unmatched to any gene: 11. CDR1 is SGHRS, CDR2 YFSETQ, per germline. The CDR3 length is 17 residues. Here the CDR3 reads CASSLWFGDRGRYEQFF. The CDR3 bases are TGCGCCAGCAGCTTGTGGTTCGGGGACAGGGGGAGGTATGAGCAGTTCTTC. The full variable domain, with the rest looked up from reference TRBV5-1 and TRBJ2-1, is KAGVTQTPRYLIKTRGQQVTLSCSPISGHRSVSWYQQTPGQGLQFLFEYFSETQRNKGNFPGRFSGRQFSNSRSEMNVSTLELGDSALYLCASSLWFGDRGRYEQFFGPGTRLTVL.

The rearrangement links TRBV2 to TRBJ1-2, with 8 bases that match TRBD1. V trimming: 7 bases; J trimming: 6 bases; junction bases outside the gene matches: 7. CDR3 length: 13 amino acids. Germline values: CDR1 SNHLY, CDR2 FYNNEI. CDR3 nucleotide sequence: TGTGCCAGCACAAGGCAGGGGGCGGATGGCTACACCTTC. This codes for CASTRQGADGYTF.

The chain couples TRBV5-1 to TRBJ2-7, with TRBD1 identical over 9 bases. The CDR3 totals 16 residues. The germline CDR1 and CDR2 sequences are SGHRS and YFSETQ. V lost 5 bases and J lost 3; bases outside the gene matches: 12. CDR3 in DNA: TGCGCCAGCAGTTATGGCTCCCGGGACAGGGTCTACGAGCAGTACTTC. It specifies CASSYGSRDRVYEQYF.

The V call is TRBV29-1, the J call TRBJ2-5, with D perhaps matching TRBD2 (5 bases). Germline CDR1 and CDR2: SQVTM and ANQGSEA. Between the trimmed V and J ends, which lost 7 bases and 5 bases, there was a span of 8 bases. This CDR3 has 10 amino acids. The CDR3 sequence: CSAGDETQYF. In DNA form, the CDR3 reads TGCAGCGCCGGGGATGAGACCCAGTACTTC.

This chain uses TRBV4-2 with TRBJ2-5; 7 bases match TRBD2. V lost 2 bases to trimming and J lost 5 bases; unmatched junction nucleotides: 8. This CDR3 is 15 amino acids long. Germline CDR1 is LGHNA and CDR2 is YNFKEQ. The CDR3 bases are TGTGCCAGCAGCCAACGGCCTAGCGGAAGGGAGACCCAGTACTTC. Translation: CASSQRPSGRETQYF.

The chain couples TRBV29-1 to TRBJ2-3, with TRBD2 matching over 10 bases. Germline CDR1 is SQVTM and CDR2 is ANQGSEA. The CDR3 is made up of 15 amino acids. V lost 3 bases, J lost 2 bases, and 5 bases stayed unmatched. CDR3: CSVEPLAGDTDTQYF. The DNA of the CDR3 is TGCAGCGTTGAGCCCCTAGCGGGGGACACAGATACGCAGTATTTT.

The chain is built from TRBV4-2 and TRBJ1-1; tentatively, D is TRBD1 (6 bases). Germline loops: CDR1 LGHNA, CDR2 YNFKEQ. With 3 bases removed from V and 4 bases from J, the gap between germline ends came to 15 bases. CDR3 length: 15 residues. The CDR3 region is CASSQHRVGITEAFF. The CDR3 nucleotides read TGTGCCAGCAGCCAGCACAGGGTCGGGATCACTGAAGCTTTCTTT.

The rearrangement joins TRBV28 to TRBJ1-5; TRBD1 matches 9 bases. The germline V gene has CDR1 MDHEN and CDR2 SYDVKM. V lost 6 bases to trimming and J lost 6 bases; unmatched junction nucleotides: 12. The CDR3 length is 16 residues. The CDR3 loop reads CASSINRGHWGQPQHF. The DNA of the CDR3 is TGTGCCAGCAGCATCAACAGGGGGCATTGGGGTCAGCCCCAGCATTTT. Drawing the rest from reference TRBV28 and TRBJ1-5, the complete variable domain is DVKVTQSSRYLVKRTGEKVFLECVQDMDHENMFWYRQDPGLGLRLIYFSYDVKMKEKGDIPEGYSVSREKKERFSLILESASTNQTSMYLCASSINRGHWGQPQHFGDGTRLSIL.

The chain carries TRBV19 and TRBJ1-2; unclear D gene. CDR3 size: 12 residues. V was clipped by 5 bases and J by 7 bases, with 11 bases between them. The germline gives CDR1 LNHDA, CDR2 SQIVND (reference sequence). CDR3 sequence reads: CASSSGFSGYTF. The CDR3 nucleotides are TGTGCCAGTAGTTCAGGATTCTCTGGCTACACCTTC.

This rearrangement joins TRBV11-2 to TRBJ2-7, with 7 bases aligning to TRBD1. The J segment lost 6 bases and the V segment lost 4 bases, leaving 3 bases of the junction unmatched. The CDR3 runs 12 residues. The V gene's germline CDR1 is SGHAT and CDR2 FQNNGV. The CDR3: CASSSTGVEQYF. In DNA form, the CDR3 reads TGTGCCAGCAGCTCCACAGGGGTCGAGCAGTACTTC. The whole variable domain, remainder taken from reference TRBV11-2 and TRBJ2-7, is EAGVAQSPRYKIIEKRQSVAFWCNPISGHATLYWYQQILGQGPKLLIQFQNNGVVDDSQLPKDRFSAERLKGVDSTLKIQPAKLEDSAVYLCASSSTGVEQYFGPGTRLTVT.

This sequence joins TRBV7-8 and TRBJ1-1; 9 positions agree with TRBD1. After removal of 5 bases from V and 2 bases from J, the junction contained 6 bases not matched to a gene. Germline V CDR1 and CDR2: SGHVS, FQNEAQ. The CDR3 consists of 15 residues. The CDR3 loop is CASSQRDRVNTEAFF. As DNA, the CDR3 is TGTGCCAGCAGCCAGAGGGACAGGGTTAACACTGAAGCTTTCTTT.